This T cell receptor (beta chain) was identified during a study of identical twins. MiXCR was run by TCRdb on the 5' RACE reads, yielding one entry per CDR3 protein. The table lists some 790,000 distinct CDR3 sequences, over 15% of them singletons. Germline loops: CDR1 DFQATT, CDR2 SNEGSKA (reference sequence). This CDR3 contains 15 residues. The V end lost 6 bases, the J end lost 0 bases, and 12 bases lay between the germline ends. This clonotype was observed a few times. This sample was also put to use in a study of T cells expressing NK-cell markers.

Source material: PBMCs. The chain has TRBV20-1 and TRBJ2-6; tentative D call: TRBD2 (5 bases). The sequence was collected from a woman under 30 in good health. This chain's CDR3 is CSAPDWYSGANVLTF. Here the CDR3 DNA reads TGCAGTGCCCCGGACTGGTACTCTGGGGCCAACGTCCTGACTTTC.